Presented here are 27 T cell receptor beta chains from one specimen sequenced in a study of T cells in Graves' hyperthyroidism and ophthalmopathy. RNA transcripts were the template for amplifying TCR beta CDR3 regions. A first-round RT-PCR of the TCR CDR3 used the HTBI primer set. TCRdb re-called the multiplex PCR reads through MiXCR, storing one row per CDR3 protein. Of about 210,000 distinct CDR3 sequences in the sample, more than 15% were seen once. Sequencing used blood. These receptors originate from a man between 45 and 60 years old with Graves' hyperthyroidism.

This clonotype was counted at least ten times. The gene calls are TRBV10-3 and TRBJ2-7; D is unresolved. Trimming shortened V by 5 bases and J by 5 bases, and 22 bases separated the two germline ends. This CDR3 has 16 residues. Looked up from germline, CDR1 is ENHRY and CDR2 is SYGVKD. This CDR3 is CAISTPVPKGIHEQYF. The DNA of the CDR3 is TGTGCCATCAGTACCCCCGTTCCCAAAGGGATACACGAGCAGTACTTC.

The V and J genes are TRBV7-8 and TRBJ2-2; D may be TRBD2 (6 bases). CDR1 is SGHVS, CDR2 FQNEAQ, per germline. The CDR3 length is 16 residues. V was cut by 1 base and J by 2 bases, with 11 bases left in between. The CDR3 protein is CASSLGGSGNTGELFF. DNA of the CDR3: TGTGCCAGCAGCTTAGGGGGTAGCGGTAACACCGGGGAGCTGTTTTTT.

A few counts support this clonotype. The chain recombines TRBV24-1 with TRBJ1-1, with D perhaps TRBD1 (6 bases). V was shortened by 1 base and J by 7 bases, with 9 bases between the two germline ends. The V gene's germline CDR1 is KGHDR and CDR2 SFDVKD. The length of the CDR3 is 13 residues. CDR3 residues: CATSDLQGLEAFF. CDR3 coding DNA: TGTGCCACCAGTGATTTACAGGGTCTTGAAGCTTTCTTT.

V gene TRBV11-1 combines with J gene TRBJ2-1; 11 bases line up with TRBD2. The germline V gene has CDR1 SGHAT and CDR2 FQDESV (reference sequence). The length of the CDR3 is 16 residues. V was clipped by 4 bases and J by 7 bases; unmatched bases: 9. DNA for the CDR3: TGTGCCAGCAGCTCTCACCCCCGGACTAGCGGGAATGAGCAGTTCTTC. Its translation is CASSSHPRTSGNEQFF.

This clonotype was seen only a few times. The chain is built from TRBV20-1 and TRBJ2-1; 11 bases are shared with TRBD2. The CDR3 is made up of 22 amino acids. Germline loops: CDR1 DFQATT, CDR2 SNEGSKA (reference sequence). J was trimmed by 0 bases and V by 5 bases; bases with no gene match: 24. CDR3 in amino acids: CSAPWAGGGKTSGASSYNEQFF. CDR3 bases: TGCAGTGCTCCTTGGGCGGGGGGCGGCAAGACTAGCGGGGCTAGCTCCTACAATGAGCAGTTCTTC.

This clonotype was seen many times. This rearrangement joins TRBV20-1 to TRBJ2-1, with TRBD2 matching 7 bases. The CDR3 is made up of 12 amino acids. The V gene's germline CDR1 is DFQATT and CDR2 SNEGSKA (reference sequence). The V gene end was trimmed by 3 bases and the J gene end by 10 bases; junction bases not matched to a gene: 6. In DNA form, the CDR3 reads TGCAGTGCTAGCGGGACTATAAGGGAGCAGTTCTTC. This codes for CSASGTIREQFF.

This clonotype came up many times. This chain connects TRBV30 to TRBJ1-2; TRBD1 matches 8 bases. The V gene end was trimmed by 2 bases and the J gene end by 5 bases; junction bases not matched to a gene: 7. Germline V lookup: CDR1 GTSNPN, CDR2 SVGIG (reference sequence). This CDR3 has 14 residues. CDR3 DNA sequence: TGTGCCTGGAGTATCGGACAGGGAGGGTATGGCTACACCTTC. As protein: CAWSIGQGGYGYTF.

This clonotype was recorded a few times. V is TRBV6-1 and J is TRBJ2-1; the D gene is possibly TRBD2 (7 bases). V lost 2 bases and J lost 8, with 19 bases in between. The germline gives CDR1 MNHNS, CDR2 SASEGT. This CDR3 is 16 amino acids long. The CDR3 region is CASSELGGVGGDEQFF. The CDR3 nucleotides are TGTGCCAGCAGTGAATTGGGGGGAGTAGGGGGGGATGAGCAGTTCTTC.

The CDR3 DNA is TGTGCCTGGAGTTTAGCGGGAGTCGGAGAGACCCAGTACTTC. Encoded protein: CAWSLAGVGETQYF. The chain is built from TRBV30 and TRBJ2-5; 9 positions match TRBD2. The junction had 5 bases not matched to a gene; V was cut back by 2 bases and J by 4 bases. The CDR3 runs 14 residues. Looked up from germline, CDR1 is GTSNPN and CDR2 is SVGIG (reference sequence).

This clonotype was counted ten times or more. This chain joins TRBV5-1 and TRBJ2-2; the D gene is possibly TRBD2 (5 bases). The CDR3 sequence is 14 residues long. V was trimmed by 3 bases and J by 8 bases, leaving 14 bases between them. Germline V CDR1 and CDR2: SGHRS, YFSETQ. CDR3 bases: TGCGCCAGCAGCTACGGGTCCCGGGAAGGGGAGCTGTTTTTT. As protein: CASSYGSREGELFF.

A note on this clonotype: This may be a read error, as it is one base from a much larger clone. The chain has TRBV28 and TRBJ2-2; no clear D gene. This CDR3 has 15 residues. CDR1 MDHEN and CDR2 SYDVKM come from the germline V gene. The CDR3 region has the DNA TGTGCCAGCACATACAGCATAGGAGCCACCCGGGAGCTGTTTTTT. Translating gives CASTYSIGATRELFF.

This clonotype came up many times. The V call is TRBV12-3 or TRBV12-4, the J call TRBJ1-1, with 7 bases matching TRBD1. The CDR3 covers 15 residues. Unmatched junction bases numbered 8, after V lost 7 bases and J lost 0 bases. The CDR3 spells CASTDNGTVNTEAFF. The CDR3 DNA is TGTGCCAGCACCGACAATGGGACAGTGAACACTGAAGCTTTCTTT.

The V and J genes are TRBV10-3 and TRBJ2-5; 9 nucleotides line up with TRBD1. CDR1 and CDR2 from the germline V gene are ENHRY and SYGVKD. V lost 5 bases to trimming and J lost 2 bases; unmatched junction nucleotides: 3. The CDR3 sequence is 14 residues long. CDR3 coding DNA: TGTGCCATCAGTCGGGACAGGGAGCAAGAGACCCAGTACTTC. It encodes CAISRDREQETQYF.

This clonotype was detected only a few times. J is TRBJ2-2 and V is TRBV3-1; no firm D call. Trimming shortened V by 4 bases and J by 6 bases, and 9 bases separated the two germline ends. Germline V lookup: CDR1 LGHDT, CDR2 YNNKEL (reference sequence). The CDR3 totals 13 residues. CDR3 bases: TGTGCCAGCAGCCTGCTAGACTCCGGGGAGCTGTTTTTT. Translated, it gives CASSLLDSGELFF.

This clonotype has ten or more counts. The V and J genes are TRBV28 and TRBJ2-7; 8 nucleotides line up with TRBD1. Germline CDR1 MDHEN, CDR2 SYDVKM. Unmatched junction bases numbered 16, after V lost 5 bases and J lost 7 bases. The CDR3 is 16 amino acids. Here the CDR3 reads CASSPRQGARSREQYF. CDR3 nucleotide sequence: TGTGCCAGCAGTCCAAGGCAGGGGGCCAGGTCCAGGGAGCAGTACTTC.

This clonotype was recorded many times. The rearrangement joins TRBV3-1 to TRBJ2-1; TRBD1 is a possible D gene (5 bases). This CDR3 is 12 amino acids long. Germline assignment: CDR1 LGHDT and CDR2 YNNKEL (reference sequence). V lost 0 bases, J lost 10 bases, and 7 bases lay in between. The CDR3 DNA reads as TGTGCCAGCAGCCAAGAAAAGGGGGAGCAGTTCTTC. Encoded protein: CASSQEKGEQFF.

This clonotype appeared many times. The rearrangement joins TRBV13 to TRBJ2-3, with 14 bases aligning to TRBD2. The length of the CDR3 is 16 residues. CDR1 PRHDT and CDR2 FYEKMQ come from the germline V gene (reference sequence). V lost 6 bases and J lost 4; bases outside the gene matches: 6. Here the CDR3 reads CASRGLAGGIADTQYF. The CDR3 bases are TGTGCCAGCAGAGGACTAGCGGGAGGTATCGCAGATACGCAGTATTTT.

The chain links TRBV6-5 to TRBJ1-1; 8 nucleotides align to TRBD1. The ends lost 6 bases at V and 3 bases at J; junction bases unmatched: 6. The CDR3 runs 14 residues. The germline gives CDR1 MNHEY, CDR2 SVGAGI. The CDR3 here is CASRPTGVYTEAFF. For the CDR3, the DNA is TGTGCCAGCAGACCGACAGGGGTATACACTGAAGCTTTCTTT.

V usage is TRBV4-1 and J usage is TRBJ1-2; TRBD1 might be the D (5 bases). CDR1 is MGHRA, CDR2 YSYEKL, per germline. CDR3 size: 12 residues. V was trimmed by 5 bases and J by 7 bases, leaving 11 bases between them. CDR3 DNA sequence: TGCGCCAGCAGCTGGGGGAACGGTGGCTACACCTTC. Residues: CASSWGNGGYTF.

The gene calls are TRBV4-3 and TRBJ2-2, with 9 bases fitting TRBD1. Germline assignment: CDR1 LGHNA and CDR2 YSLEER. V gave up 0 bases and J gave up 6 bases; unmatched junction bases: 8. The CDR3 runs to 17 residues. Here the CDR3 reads CASSQESSGQGPGELFF. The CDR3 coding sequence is TGCGCCAGCAGCCAAGAGTCCTCGGGACAGGGCCCCGGGGAGCTGTTTTTT.

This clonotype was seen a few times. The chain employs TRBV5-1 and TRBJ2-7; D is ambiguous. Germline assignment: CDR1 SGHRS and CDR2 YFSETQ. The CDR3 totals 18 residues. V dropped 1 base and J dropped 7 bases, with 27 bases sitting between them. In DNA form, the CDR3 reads TGCGCCAGCAGCTTGAGTGAATGGCCTTTCCATCGAGAGTCGGAGCAGTACTTC. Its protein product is CASSLSEWPFHRESEQYF.

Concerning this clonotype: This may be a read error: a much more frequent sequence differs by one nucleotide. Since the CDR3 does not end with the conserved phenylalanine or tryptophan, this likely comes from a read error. CDR3 in amino acids: CATSARFRGRETQYL. The CDR3 DNA sequence: TGTGCCACCAGTGCTAGGTTCAGGGGGAGAGAGACCCAGTACCTC. The chain couples TRBV24-1 to TRBJ2-5; the match to TRBD1 covers 7 bases. The germline gives CDR1 KGHDR, CDR2 SFDVKD. With 5 bases clipped from V and 4 bases from J, the junction kept 9 bases outside the gene matches. The length of the CDR3 is 15 residues.

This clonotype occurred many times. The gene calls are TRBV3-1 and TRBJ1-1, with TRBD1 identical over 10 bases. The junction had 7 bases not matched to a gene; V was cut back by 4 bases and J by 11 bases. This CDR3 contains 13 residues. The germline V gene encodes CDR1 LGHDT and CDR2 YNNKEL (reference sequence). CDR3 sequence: CASSRDRGTGAFF. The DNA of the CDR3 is TGTGCCAGCAGCCGGGACAGGGGAACTGGTGCTTTCTTT. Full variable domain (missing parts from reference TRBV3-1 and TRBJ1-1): DTAVSQTPKYLVTQMGNDKSIKCEQNLGHDTMYWYKQDSKKFLKIMFSYNNKELIINETVPNRFSPKSPDKAHLNLHINSLELGDSAVYFCASSRDRGTGAFFGQGTRLTVV.

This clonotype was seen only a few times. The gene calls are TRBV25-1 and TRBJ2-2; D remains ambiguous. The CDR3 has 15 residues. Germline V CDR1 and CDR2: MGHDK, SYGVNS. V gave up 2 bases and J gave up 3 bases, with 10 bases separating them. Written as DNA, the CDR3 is TGTGCCAGCAGTGAAAGGCTTCCGGACACCGGGGAGCTGTTTTTT. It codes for CASSERLPDTGELFF.

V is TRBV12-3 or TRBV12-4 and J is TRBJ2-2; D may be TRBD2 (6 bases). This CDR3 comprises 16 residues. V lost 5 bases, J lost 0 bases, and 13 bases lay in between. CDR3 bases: TGTGCCAGCAGTAGGGACTTCGGGTCGAACACCGGGGAGCTGTTTTTT. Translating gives CASSRDFGSNTGELFF.

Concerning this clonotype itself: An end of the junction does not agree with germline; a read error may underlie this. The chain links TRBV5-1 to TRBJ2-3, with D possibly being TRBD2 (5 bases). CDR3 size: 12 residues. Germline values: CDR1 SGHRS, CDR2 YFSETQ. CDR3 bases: TGCGCCAGCGCGGAGGCCTCAGATGCGCAGTATTTT. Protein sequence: CASAEASDAQYF. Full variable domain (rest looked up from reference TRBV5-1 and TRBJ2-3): KAGVTQTPRYLIKTRGQQVTLSCSPISGHRSVSWYQQTPGQGLQFLFEYFSETQRNKGNFPGRFSGRQFSNSRSEMNVSTLELGDSALYLCASAEASDAQYFGPGTRLTVL.

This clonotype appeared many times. CDR3 region: CASSLSSRGGITDTQYF. CDR3 coding DNA: TGTGCCAGCAGTTTATCTAGCCGGGGGGGTATCACAGATACGCAGTATTTT. This chain links TRBV27 with TRBJ2-3; 8 bases align to TRBD2. Germline CDR1 reads MNHEY; CDR2 reads SMNVEV (reference sequence). Trimming removed 0 bases from V and 2 bases from J; junction bases left unmatched: 7. The CDR3 spans 17 residues.